This record concerns one T cell receptor beta chain sequence. Its matching antigen is unknown. This specimen comes from a study of T cell repertoires in cytomegalovirus infection. The trim removed 2 bases at V and 3 bases at J, leaving 6 bases unmatched. This CDR3 contains 15 residues. CDR1 and CDR2 from the germline V gene are DFQATT and SNEGSKA (reference sequence). MiXCR, applied by TCRdb to the reads, yields one record per CDR3 protein. The table records 70,000 to 85,000 distinct CDR3 sequences, around 40% of them present only once. Study-wide results and caveats: Cumulative frequency (of public TCR beta family members) identified carriers of CMV plus the relevant HLA.

The specimen was CD8+ T cells from cultured PBMCs, collected from culture after CMV antigen stimulation. The origin of this receptor is a human donor in good health (CMV status not recorded). Some clones in this sample may be carry-over from other donors' samples. V usage is TRBV20-1 and J usage is TRBJ2-7; 11 nucleotides match TRBD1. CDR3 protein: CSARISGQGDYEQYF. CDR3 DNA sequence: TGCAGTGCTAGAATATCGGGACAGGGGGACTACGAGCAGTACTTC.